This TCR beta chain stems from a study of vaccination and CD4 T cells after COVID-19. Background on the study: The authors sampled a few convalescent patients on day 14 and on days 161 to 241 post-vaccination.

On this clonotype itself: Its cognate antigen is unknown.

An Oncomine TCR Beta short-read assay was used to sequence the DNA from cultured CD4+ T cells. A single record per CDR3 protein comes from TCRdb applying MiXCR to the PCR reads. The sample holds about 22,000 distinct CDR3 sequences, about two fifths seen once. Time point noted: late sampling 161 to 241 days after vaccination in three convalescent patients. Noted treatment: approximately nine-day PBMC culture with coronavirus spike peptide pools or control peptides (ViraFEST assay). Negative-selection isolation of CD4+ T cells was performed after approximately 9 days of culture. The CDR3 totals 14 residues. Germline V gene data show CDR1 as SNHLY and CDR2 as FYNNEI. Trimming took 4 bases from V and 3 from J, leaving 12 bases between them.

The sample in question was CD4+ T cells from blood, cultured in vitro, obtained about 7 months after SARS-CoV-2 vaccination. The chain couples TRBV2 to TRBJ1-1; possible D gene TRBD1, 6 bases. The TCR was taken from a human donor who had recovered from COVID-19. The CDR3: CASSVIHRDTEAFF. CDR3 coding DNA: TGTGCCAGCAGTGTAATACACAGGGACACTGAAGCTTTCTTT.